This T cell receptor (beta chain) originates from a study of T cells after posttransplantation cyclophosphamide. This CDR3 is built from 16 residues. Trimming pared 4 bases from V and 1 base from J, leaving 16 bases between. Germline-derived CDR1 and CDR2 are SGHTA and FQGTGA. The study, taken as a whole, reports: TRB overlap between skin or GI tissue T cells and blood was limited. TRB clonality was highly associated with recipient CMV seropositivity and reactivation.

The repertoire was sequenced with immunoSEQ multiplex PCR; TCRdb's copy has only in-frame clones and lacks some. The sample includes approximately 32,000 clones, about 90% of them seen just once. With respect to this clone: Its antigen is unknown.

The V call is TRBV7-3, the J call TRBJ1-1; D may be TRBD1 (5 bases). This receptor was identified in a woman aged 40 to 55 with a blood cancer, CMV-positive, and with a related stem cell donor. The source material was PBMCs. This CDR3 is CASSSLRRQGNTEAFF. CDR3 coding DNA: TGTGCCAGCAGCTCCCTAAGGCGTCAGGGGAACACTGAAGCTTTCTTT.